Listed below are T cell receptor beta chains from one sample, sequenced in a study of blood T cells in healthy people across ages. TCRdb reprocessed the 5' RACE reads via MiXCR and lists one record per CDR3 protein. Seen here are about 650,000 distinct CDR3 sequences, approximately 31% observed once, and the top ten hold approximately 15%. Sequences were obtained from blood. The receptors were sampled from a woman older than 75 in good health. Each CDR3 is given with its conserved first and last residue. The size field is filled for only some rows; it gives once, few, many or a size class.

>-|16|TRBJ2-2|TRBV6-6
CASSYHRTTNTGELFF
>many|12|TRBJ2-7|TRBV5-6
CASSGTPGWQYF
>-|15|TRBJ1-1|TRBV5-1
CASSRIRTGDTEAFF
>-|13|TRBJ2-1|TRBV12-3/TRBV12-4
CASRGLAGIEQFF
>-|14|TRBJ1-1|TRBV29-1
CSVRGQGMNTEAFF
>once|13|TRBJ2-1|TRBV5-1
CASSSIIANEQFF
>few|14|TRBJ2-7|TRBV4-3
CASSLSGVSSPQYF
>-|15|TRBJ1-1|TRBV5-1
CASSCGLFLDTEAFF
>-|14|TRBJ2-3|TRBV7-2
CASSRQVSTDTQYF
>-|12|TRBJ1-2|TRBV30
CAWSLALQGYTF
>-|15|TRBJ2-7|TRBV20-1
CSATRGTGASYEQYF
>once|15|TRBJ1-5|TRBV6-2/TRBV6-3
CASNDPGTGRQPQHF
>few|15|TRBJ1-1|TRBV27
CASSFFVGMDTEAFF
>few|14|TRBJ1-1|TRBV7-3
CASSEQGGITEAFF
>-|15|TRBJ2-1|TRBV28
CASGTGTSRYNEQFF
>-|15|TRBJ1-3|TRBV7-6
CASSLIADSGNTIYF
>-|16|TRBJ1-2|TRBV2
CASSEALPGQGDGYTF
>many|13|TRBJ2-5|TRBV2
CASVKPPQETQYF
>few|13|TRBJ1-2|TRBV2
CASSESRGVGYTF
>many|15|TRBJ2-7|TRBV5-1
CASAPGDRVSYEQYF